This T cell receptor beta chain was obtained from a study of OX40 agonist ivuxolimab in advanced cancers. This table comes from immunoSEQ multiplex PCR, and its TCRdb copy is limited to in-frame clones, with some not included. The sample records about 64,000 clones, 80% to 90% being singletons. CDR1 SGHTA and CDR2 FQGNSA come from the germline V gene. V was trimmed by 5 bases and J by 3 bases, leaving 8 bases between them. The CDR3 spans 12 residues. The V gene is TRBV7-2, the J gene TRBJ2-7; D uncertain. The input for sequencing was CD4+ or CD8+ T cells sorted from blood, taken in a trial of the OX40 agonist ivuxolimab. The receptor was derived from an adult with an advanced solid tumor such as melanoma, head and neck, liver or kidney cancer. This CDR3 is CASSRDNYEQYF. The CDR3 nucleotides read TGTGCCAGCAGCAGAGACAACTACGAGCAGTACTTC.